In its sample, the clone carrying this T cell receptor (beta chain) was seen many times. What it binds is unknown. The sample originates from a study of T-cell memory formation after mild COVID-19. Findings of the study overall: Some SARS-CoV-2-responding clones were already detected in memory before infection. Contracting CD8+ clones were enriched in EMRA, CD4+ mainly in CM and EM. CD4/CD8 balance characterized clones contracting day 15 to 85, and CD4+ skew characterized later expanders.

TCR alpha and TCR beta cDNA libraries with sample barcodes and UMIs came from 5'RACE using constant-segment primers. TCRdb recomputed calls from the 5' RACE reads with MiXCR, one row per CDR3 protein. The sample lists 250,000 to 300,000 distinct CDR3 sequences; more than 15% were seen once. Germline CDR1 and CDR2: LGHNA and YNFKEQ. V was cut by 0 bases and J by 3 bases, with 5 bases left in between. CDR3 size: 13 residues. The gene calls are TRBV4-2 and TRBJ2-5, with D possibly matching TRBD1 (5 bases). This TCR was recovered from a man younger than 30 who had mild COVID-19 (a few samples of this study predate the infection). Cell type and time point are not known. Sequenced sample: PBMCs or a T cell subset sorted from them (not recorded which). As DNA, the CDR3 is TGTGCCAGCAGCCAAGAAGGGGAAGAGACCCAGTACTTC. This sequence encodes CASSQEGEETQYF.